This T cell receptor (beta chain) emerged from a study of CXCR3-negative and CXCR3-positive naive CD8 T cells. At roughly 300,000 cells each, triplicate sorts were carried out for each CD8+ T cell subset. The CDR3 runs 14 residues. Germline CDR1 and CDR2: SGHRS and YFSETQ. Overall study findings and caveats: The study found more hydrophobic TRB CDR3s in CXCR3-positive naive cells than in CXCR3-negative naive cells. High diversity, comparable across both naive subsets, contrasted with much lower diversity in memory CD8+ cells.

Concerning this clonotype itself: Its target is not known.

UMI-tagged TRB cDNA libraries were built via 5' RACE. TCRdb reprocessed the 5' RACE reads, keeping one entry per CDR3 protein, no DNA. The sample includes 90,000 to 150,000 distinct CDR3 sequences. This TCR was recovered from a human donor in good health. Some clones in this sample may be carry-over from other donors' samples. The sequenced sample consisted of naive CXCR3+ CD8+ T cells from blood. Subset noted: CD45RO-CCR7+CD27+CD95- naive CD8+ T cells expressing CXCR3 (TNR3+). The chain couples TRBV5-1 to TRBJ2-7; the D call from TCRdb, TRBD2, cannot be confirmed without DNA. The CDR3 is CASSEGGPSYEQYF. Based on the CDR3 plus reference TRBV5-1 and TRBJ2-7, the full variable domain is KAGVTQTPRYLIKTRGQQVTLSCSPISGHRSVSWYQQTPGQGLQFLFEYFSETQRNKGNFPGRFSGRQFSNSRSEMNVSTLELGDSALYLCASSEGGPSYEQYFGPGTRLTVT.